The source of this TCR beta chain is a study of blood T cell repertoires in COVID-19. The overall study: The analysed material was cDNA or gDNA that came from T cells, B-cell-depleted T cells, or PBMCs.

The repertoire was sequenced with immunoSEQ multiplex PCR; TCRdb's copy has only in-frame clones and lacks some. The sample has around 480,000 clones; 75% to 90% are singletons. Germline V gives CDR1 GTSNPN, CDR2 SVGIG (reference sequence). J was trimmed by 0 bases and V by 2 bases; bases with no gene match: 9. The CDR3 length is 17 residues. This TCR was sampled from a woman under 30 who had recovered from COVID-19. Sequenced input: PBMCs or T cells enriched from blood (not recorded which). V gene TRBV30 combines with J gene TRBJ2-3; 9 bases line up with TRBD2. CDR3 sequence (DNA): TGTGCCTGGAGTAAGGTAGCGGGGGACCTAAGCACAGATACGCAGTATTTT. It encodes CAWSKVAGDLSTDTQYF.